The clone carrying this T cell receptor beta chain was seen repeatedly, ten times or more. Antigen: not known. It was RNA transcripts that yielded the amplified TCR beta CDR3 regions. First-round RT-PCR of the TCR CDR3 relied on the HTBI primer set. In TCRdb, the multiplex PCR reads were re-called with MiXCR into one record per CDR3 protein. The table has roughly 500,000 distinct CDR3 sequences, about 45% seen once. The sample originates from a study of T cells in Graves' hyperthyroidism and ophthalmopathy. Germline loops: CDR1 SQVTM, CDR2 ANQGSEA. V lost 1 base and J lost 4, with 7 bases in between. The CDR3 spans 13 residues. Study results and limitations: Blood also carried most thyroid clonotypes expanded above 0.001.

Sample: peripheral blood or thyroid tissue (not recorded which). This TCR was sampled from an adult woman with Graves' disease, either hyperthyroidism or ophthalmopathy (not recorded which). The J gene is TRBJ2-2, the V gene TRBV29-1; D uncertain. This chain's CDR3 is CSVEGDRTGELFF. Written as DNA, the CDR3 is TGCAGCGTTGAAGGAGATCGCACCGGGGAGCTGTTTTTT.